The source of this T cell receptor beta chain is a study of blood T cell repertoires in COVID-19. As for the study in general: Samples taken during acute and convalescent COVID-19 were collected in the United States, Italy and Spain.

Germline CDR1 DFQATT, CDR2 SNEGSKA (reference sequence). V shed 3 bases and J 8 bases; nucleotides not matched to a gene: 10. The CDR3 is 14 amino acids. Study processing details: Amplification of reference gene primers was used by the study to estimate nucleated cell counts. Some clones are missing from TCRdb's copy, which holds only in-frame ones; the method was immunoSEQ multiplex PCR. V and J calls plus clone size are reproduced from that table; the DNA served to infer D and trimming. This sample carries a few hundred thousand clones, around 87% of them seen once, and the ten largest clones take approximately 2.4%.

The receptor's source is a man between 18 and 35 years old with active or convalescent COVID-19. V gene TRBV20-1 combines with J gene TRBJ1-2, with 9 bases that match TRBD1. The sequenced sample consisted of peripheral blood. The CDR3 sequence is CSASRDRVFNGYTF. The DNA of the CDR3 is TGCAGTGCTAGTCGGGACAGGGTTTTTAACGGCTACACCTTC.